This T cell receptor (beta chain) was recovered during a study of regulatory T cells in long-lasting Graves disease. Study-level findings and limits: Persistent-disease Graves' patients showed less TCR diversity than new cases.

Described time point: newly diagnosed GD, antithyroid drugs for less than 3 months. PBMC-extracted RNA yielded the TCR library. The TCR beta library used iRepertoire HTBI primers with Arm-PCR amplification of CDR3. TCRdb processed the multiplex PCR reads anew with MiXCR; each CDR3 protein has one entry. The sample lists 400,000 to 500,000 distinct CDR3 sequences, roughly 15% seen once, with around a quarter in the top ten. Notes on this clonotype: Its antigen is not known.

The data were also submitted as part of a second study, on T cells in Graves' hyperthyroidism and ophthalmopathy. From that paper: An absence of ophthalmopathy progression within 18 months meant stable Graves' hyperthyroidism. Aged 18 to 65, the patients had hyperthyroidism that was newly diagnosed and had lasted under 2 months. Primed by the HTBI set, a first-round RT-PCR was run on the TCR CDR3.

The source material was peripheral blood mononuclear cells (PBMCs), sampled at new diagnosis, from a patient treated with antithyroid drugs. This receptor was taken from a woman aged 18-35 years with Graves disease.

The CDR3 region is CASSLERGTRTPNEQFF. The CDR3 coding sequence is TGCGCCAGCAGCTTGGAACGCGGGACTAGAACCCCCAATGAGCAGTTCTTC. The chain joins TRBV5-1 to TRBJ2-1, with 8 bases identical to TRBD2. In germline, CDR1 is SGHRS, CDR2 YFSETQ. The CDR3 spans 17 residues. The J segment lost 6 bases and the V segment lost 0 bases, leaving 11 bases of the junction unmatched.